The rows below give T cell receptor beta chains drawn from one sample of a study of shared clonotypes between healthy human individuals. Generated by immunoSEQ multiplex PCR, the TCRdb table keeps only in-frame clones and is missing some. The sample has about 1.1 million clones, 77% seen once; the top ten hold approximately 0.95%. The sample taken for sequencing was memory CD4+ T cells from PBMCs. These receptors were collected from a man younger than 35 in good health. Some clones in this sample may be carry-over from other donors' samples. Both conserved end residues are part of each CDR3. Each record gives: CDR3 DNA, CDR3 protein, J gene, D gene, V gene, clone size. D genes are given only for firm matches. Clone size is shown for a subset of rows, as once, few, many or a class of expanded clone.

TGTGCCAGCAGCACACCGGGACAGGGGTACGAGCAGTACTTC | CASSTPGQGYEQYF | TRBJ2-7 | TRBD1 | TRBV5-4 | -
TGCAGCGTTGATAGGGGGGCGGGCTATGGCTACACCTTC | CSVDRGAGYGYTF | TRBJ1-2 | - | TRBV29-1 | -
TGTGCCAGCAGCCCCCGTACGTCTAGGGGAGCTTTCTTT | CASSPRTSRGAFF | TRBJ1-1 | - | TRBV7-2 | -
TGTGCCAGCAGCGTTGGCGTGGACACCATATATTTT | CASSVGVDTIYF | TRBJ1-3 | - | TRBV9 | -
TGTGCCAGCAGATTCACTAGCGCAGGGGCGGATACGCAGTATTTT | CASRFTSAGADTQYF | TRBJ2-3 | - | TRBV11-1 | -
TGCGCCAGCAGCCAAGATCTTCCTAGCGGGAGCACAGATACGCAGTATTTT | CASSQDLPSGSTDTQYF | TRBJ2-3 | TRBD2 | TRBV4-3 | -
TGCGCCAGCGGGTACCGGGACAGGGGCGAAAACATTCAGTACTTC | CASGYRDRGENIQYF | TRBJ2-4 | TRBD1 | TRBV4-1 | many
TGCGCCAGCAGTCAACAGGGTTCTGGAAACACCATATATTTT | CASSQQGSGNTIYF | TRBJ1-3 | - | TRBV23-1 | -
TGTGCCAGTGGAACGGGGGGGGCTTTCACAGATACGCAGTATTTT | CASGTGGAFTDTQYF | TRBJ2-3 | TRBD2 | TRBV19 | -
TGTGCCAGCAGTGCCGAGGGAGGTTATAGTGGCTACACCTTC | CASSAEGGYSGYTF | TRBJ1-2 | - | TRBV2 | -
TGTGCCAGCAGCTTTCTTGCGACTCCCCGAGGTGTAGATACGCAGTATTTT | CASSFLATPRGVDTQYF | TRBJ2-3 | - | TRBV12-1 | -
TGTGCCAGCAGCGTGACTAGCGGTATCTACAATGAGCAGTTCTTC | CASSVTSGIYNEQFF | TRBJ2-1 | TRBD2 | TRBV9 | -
TGTGCCAGCAGCTCCAGAGGGGGACTAGCGGGAGATTACCGGCAGTTCTTC | CASSSRGGLAGDYRQFF | TRBJ2-1 | TRBD2 | TRBV9 | -
TGTGCCAGCAGTTTACAGGACACTGAAGCTTTCTTT | CASSLQDTEAFF | TRBJ1-1 | - | TRBV28 | many
TGCGCCAGCAGCTTGGCCGGATGGCAGTTGAACACCGGGGAGCTGTTTTTT | CASSLAGWQLNTGELFF | TRBJ2-2 | - | TRBV5-1 | -
TGTGCCACTATCAGGGACCCGGGTACTGAAGCTTTCTTT | CATIRDPGTEAFF | TRBJ1-1 | - | TRBV2 | -
TGTGCCAGCAGTCAGACAGGGGGCGGGACTGAAGCTTTCTTT | CASSQTGGGTEAFF | TRBJ1-1 | TRBD1 | TRBV6-1 | once
TGCGCCAGCAGCTTGATGGGGAGCTCTGGAAACACCATATATTTT | CASSLMGSSGNTIYF | TRBJ1-3 | - | TRBV5-1 | -
TGTGCCAGCAGCGTAGCCAGATCCTCTGGAAACACCATATATTTT | CASSVARSSGNTIYF | TRBJ1-3 | - | TRBV9 | -
TGTGCCAGCAGCTTAGGACCGCAGCCCCAGCATTTT | CASSLGPQPQHF | TRBJ1-5 | - | TRBV7-8 | -
TGTGCCAGCAGCGGACAGAACCAAGAGACCCAGTACTTC | CASSGQNQETQYF | TRBJ2-5 | - | TRBV5-4 | -
TGTGCCAGCAGTTTGGACAGGCGAGCCTACGAGCAGTACTTC | CASSLDRRAYEQYF | TRBJ2-7 | TRBD1 | TRBV27 | -
TGTGCCAGCAGCCTTCGAGTAGGGCAGGGGAGTGGCTACACCTTC | CASSLRVGQGSGYTF | TRBJ1-2 | - | TRBV7-2 | once
TGTGCCAGCAGTGAAGTGGCCCGAGGGGCCTATGGCTACACCTTC | CASSEVARGAYGYTF | TRBJ1-2 | - | TRBV2 | -
TGTGCCAGCATGACAGGGGTGAACACTGAAGCTTTCTTT | CASMTGVNTEAFF | TRBJ1-1 | TRBD1 | TRBV2 | -
TGCAGCTACAACGGAATACAAGAGACCCAGTACTTC | CSYNGIQETQYF | TRBJ2-5 | - | TRBV29-1 | -
TGTGCCAGCAGCCCCAGACAGGGGGGCTTTGGCTACACCTTC | CASSPRQGGFGYTF | TRBJ1-2 | TRBD1 | TRBV7-2 | -
TGCGCCAGCAGCTTTGGAGGCGGTGAGCAGTTCTTC | CASSFGGGEQFF | TRBJ2-1 | - | TRBV5-1 | -
TGTGCCAGCAGCTTAGAGCTGGGCAGTAAAGCTTTCTTT | CASSLELGSKAFF | TRBJ1-1 | - | TRBV11-1 | -
TGTGCCAGCAGCTTGGTGCTTAGAGAGACCCAGTACTTC | CASSLVLRETQYF | TRBJ2-5 | - | TRBV7-7 | -
TGTGCCAGCAGCCCGCGGGGGAGCTCCTACAATGAGCAGTTCTTC | CASSPRGSSYNEQFF | TRBJ2-1 | TRBD2 | TRBV14 | -
TGTGCCACCAGCAGAGACAGGGGAGGGGGGGAGCAGTACTTC | CATSRDRGGGEQYF | TRBJ2-7 | - | TRBV15 | -
TGTTCCAGCACCTGGAACAGGGGTAATGAAAAACTGTTTTTT | CSSTWNRGNEKLFF | TRBJ1-4 | TRBD1 | TRBV2 | -
TGCGCCAGCAGTGAGACAGGGGGCTACGAGCAGTACTTC | CASSETGGYEQYF | TRBJ2-7 | TRBD1 | TRBV10-1 | -
TGTGCCAGCAGTGACGAGACAGGGAGCAATGAGCAGTTCTTC | CASSDETGSNEQFF | TRBJ2-1 | TRBD1 | TRBV6-4 | -
TGTGCCAGCTCAACGGGACCGCTGGAGGAAGCTTTCTTT | CASSTGPLEEAFF | TRBJ1-1 | - | TRBV18 | once
TGTGCCAGCAGCGTAGGCGGGAGGGGCGGGGAGCTGTTTTTT | CASSVGGRGGELFF | TRBJ2-2 | TRBD2 | TRBV9 | -
TGTGCCAGCAGCCCCGGGCCCTCCTCGCAGTACTTC | CASSPGPSSQYF | TRBJ2-7 | - | TRBV5-6 | -
TGTGCCAGCAACCGGGGGGGCTCTGGAAACACCATATATTTT | CASNRGGSGNTIYF | TRBJ1-3 | - | TRBV5-6 | once
TGTGCCAGCAGTGAATCCTGGACTAGCCCAATAGAAGGGGGGGAGCAGTACTTC | CASSESWTSPIEGGEQYF | TRBJ2-7 | TRBD2 | TRBV6-1 | once
TGTGCCAGCTCAAAAAGCCGGGAGTACGAGCAGTACTTC | CASSKSREYEQYF | TRBJ2-7 | - | TRBV18 | -
TGTGCCAGCAGTCCAGACATGAACACTGAAGCTTTCTTT | CASSPDMNTEAFF | TRBJ1-1 | - | TRBV28 | few
TGCGCCAGCAGCGCCGGACAGGGGTCAGATACGCAGTATTTT | CASSAGQGSDTQYF | TRBJ2-3 | TRBD1 | TRBV5-1 | -
TGTGCCAGCAGTATTGCAGGGGGTTATGGCTACACCTTC | CASSIAGGYGYTF | TRBJ1-2 | TRBD1 | TRBV7-2 | once
TGTGCCTGCGCCGGGACAGGGGGTCAGCCCCAGCATTTT | CACAGTGGQPQHF | TRBJ1-5 | TRBD1 | TRBV27 | many
TGTGCCAGCAGCCTGTCTGGGACTAGCTTGTACGAGCAGTACTTC | CASSLSGTSLYEQYF | TRBJ2-7 | TRBD2 | TRBV6-5 | -
TGCGCCAGCAGCCAAGGGGGGGGAGGGACGTACGAGCAGTACTTC | CASSQGGGGTYEQYF | TRBJ2-7 | TRBD2 | TRBV4-3 | -
TGTGCCAGCAGCGTAGATAGTTTGGCGAACACTGAAGCTTTCTTT | CASSVDSLANTEAFF | TRBJ1-1 | - | TRBV9 | -
TGTGCCAGCAGCGTAGAGGAGGGGGAGACCCAGTACTTC | CASSVEEGETQYF | TRBJ2-5 | - | TRBV9 | -
TGTGCCACCACCGGGGTCAACGTGTGGAATCAGCCCCAGCATTTT | CATTGVNVWNQPQHF | TRBJ1-5 | - | TRBV28 | -
TGCGCCAGCACCGCGGACAGGGGAAGTGTGGGCTACACCTTC | CASTADRGSVGYTF | TRBJ1-2 | TRBD1 | TRBV4-1 | -
TGTGCCACCAGTGACTCCCTGACCAACGGCTACACCTTC | CATSDSLTNGYTF | TRBJ1-2 | - | TRBV6-1 | -
TGTGCCATCTCCCCACAGGGGGCTGGGGCCAACGTCCTGACTTTC | CAISPQGAGANVLTF | TRBJ2-6 | TRBD1 | TRBV10-3 | -
TGTGCCAGCAGTATGACAGCCCTTCCCTACGAGCAGTACTTC | CASSMTALPYEQYF | TRBJ2-7 | - | TRBV27 | -
TGTGCCAGCAGTTCCGCTAGCACCGGGGAGCTGTTTTTT | CASSSASTGELFF | TRBJ2-2 | - | TRBV2 | once
TGTGTCAGTAGTACGACAGGGGAAGGGCGGGAGCTGTTTTTT | CVSSTTGEGRELFF | TRBJ2-2 | TRBD1 | TRBV19 | -
TGTGCCTGGACCCGAAGGGGACAGCAAGAGACCCAGTACTTC | CAWTRRGQQETQYF | TRBJ2-5 | TRBD1 | TRBV30 | -